Each of the 32 T cell receptor beta chains below was sequenced from the same sample in a study of T cell changes during pregnancy in multiple sclerosis. Clones were sequenced by immunoSEQ multiplex PCR, and TCRdb holds only the in-frame ones, with some missing. The sample lists 56,000 or so clones; 85% to 95% were seen once. The source material was CD4+ T cells from peripheral blood mononuclear cells, sampled in the third trimester of pregnancy. These receptors originate from a female donor with multiple sclerosis, enrolled in a pregnancy study.

This rearrangement joins TRBV27 to TRBJ2-7, with no clear D. The CDR3 covers 15 residues. V was clipped by 6 bases and J by 2 bases, with 17 bases between them. CDR1 MNHEY and CDR2 SMNVEV come from the germline V gene (reference sequence). In DNA form, the CDR3 reads TGTGCCAGCAGACGCTCATTCGGAACTACCTACGAGCAGTACTTC. Encoded protein: CASRRSFGTTYEQYF.

This clone appeared a single time. The same CDR3 also results from other DNA sequences found in this sample. The chain joins TRBV5-1 to TRBJ2-7; possible D gene TRBD1, 5 bases. The CDR3 has 12 amino acids. Germline lookup yields CDR1 SGHRS and CDR2 YFSETQ. Between the trimmed V and J ends, which lost 3 bases and 5 bases, there was a span of 9 bases. The CDR3 here is CASSSQGNEQYF. As DNA, the CDR3 is TGCGCCAGCAGCTCCCAGGGTAACGAGCAGTACTTC.

The V gene is TRBV14, the J gene TRBJ2-2; D uncertain. This CDR3 region has 13 residues. The ends were cut back, 0 bases at V and 6 bases at J, with 5 bases in the middle. Germline assignment: CDR1 SGHDN and CDR2 FVKESK. CDR3 in amino acids: CASSQELAGELFF. Here the CDR3 DNA reads TGTGCCAGCAGCCAAGAACTCGCCGGGGAGCTGTTTTTT. Combining the CDR3 with reference TRBV14 and TRBJ2-2 gives the whole variable domain EAGVTQFPSHSVIEKGQTVTLRCDPISGHDNLYWYRRVMGKEIKFLLHFVKESKQDESGMPNNRFLAERTGGTYSTLKVQPAELEDSGVYFCASSQELAGELFFGEGSRLTVL.

The chain links TRBV29-1 to TRBJ2-1; 9 nucleotides line up with TRBD2. The germline V gene has CDR1 SQVTM and CDR2 ANQGSEA. The V segment lost 5 bases and the J segment 7 bases; nucleotides outside the gene matches: 6. The CDR3 covers 13 residues. CDR3 DNA: TGCAGCGTTTCGGCTAGCGGGAAAAATGAGCAGTTCTTC. Translated: CSVSASGKNEQFF.

This rearrangement joins TRBV27 to TRBJ2-2; TRBD1 aligns across 7 bases. Per the germline V gene, CDR1 is MNHEY and CDR2 is SMNVEV (reference sequence). This CDR3 is built from 14 residues. V lost 6 bases to trimming and J lost 2 bases; unmatched junction nucleotides: 3. This chain's CDR3 is CASRKGGNTGELFF. CDR3 coding DNA: TGTGCCAGCAGGAAAGGGGGCAACACCGGGGAGCTGTTTTTT.

The chain is built from TRBV30 and TRBJ1-2; D perhaps matches TRBD1 (5 bases). Germline CDR1 GTSNPN, CDR2 SVGIG (reference sequence). Trimming removed 4 bases from V and 4 bases from J, with 16 bases in between. The CDR3 is 14 residues long. CDR3 loop: CAWTAPGFSYGYTF. In DNA, the CDR3 is TGTGCCTGGACTGCGCCAGGGTTTTCCTATGGCTACACCTTC.

This clone was seen just once. The chain uses TRBV7-2 and TRBJ1-2, with a possible D match to TRBD1 (6 bases). V shed 5 bases and J shed 8 bases, with 15 bases lying between them. This CDR3 has 13 residues. CDR1 is SGHTA, CDR2 FQGNSA, per germline. The CDR3 sequence is CASSPYPRGGYTF. The CDR3, as DNA: TGTGCCAGCAGCCCGTACCCCAGGGGAGGCTACACCTTC. Supplemented by reference TRBV7-2 and TRBJ1-2, the full variable domain reads GAGVSQSPSNKVTEKGKDVELRCDPISGHTALYWYRQSLGQGLEFLIYFQGNSAPDKSGLPSDRFSAERTGGSVSTLTIQRTQQEDSAVYLCASSPYPRGGYTFGSGTRLTVV.

The chain carries TRBV5-1 and TRBJ2-1, with unresolved D. The CDR3 runs 12 residues. Trimming pared 0 bases from V and 7 bases from J, leaving 5 bases between. Germline-derived CDR1 and CDR2 are SGHRS and YFSETQ. This chain's CDR3 is CASSLGANEQFF. The DNA of the CDR3 is TGCGCCAGCAGCTTGGGGGCAAATGAGCAGTTCTTC. The full variable domain, rest sourced from reference TRBV5-1 and TRBJ2-1, is KAGVTQTPRYLIKTRGQQVTLSCSPISGHRSVSWYQQTPGQGLQFLFEYFSETQRNKGNFPGRFSGRQFSNSRSEMNVSTLELGDSALYLCASSLGANEQFFGPGTRLTVL.

This rearrangement joins TRBV11-3 to TRBJ2-5; 10 positions agree with TRBD2. The CDR3 runs to 15 residues. Germline-derived CDR1 and CDR2 are SGHNT and YENEEA. Trimming removed 5 bases from V and 3 bases from J; junction bases left unmatched: 6. This chain's CDR3 is CASSPRGLAEETQYF. In nucleotides, the CDR3 is TGTGCCAGCAGCCCCCGAGGACTAGCGGAAGAGACCCAGTACTTC.

This chain joins TRBV7-9 and TRBJ2-5, with 7 bases that match TRBD2. The V and J ends lost 1 base and 7 bases, in that order; junction bases with no gene match: 9. The length of the CDR3 is 15 residues. Germline V gene lookup returns CDR1 SEHNR and CDR2 FQNEAQ (reference sequence). The CDR3 protein is CASSLDLLALGTQYF. DNA for the CDR3: TGTGCCAGCAGCTTAGACCTACTAGCGTTGGGGACCCAGTACTTC.

This clone was observed a single time. The rearrangement joins TRBV28 to TRBJ2-1; D is unresolved. Looked up from germline, CDR1 is MDHEN and CDR2 is SYDVKM. The CDR3 runs to 11 residues. Trimming took 8 bases from V and 10 from J, leaving 12 bases between them. The CDR3 is CASGGRWEQFF. DNA for the CDR3: TGTGCCAGCGGCGGTCGGTGGGAGCAGTTCTTC.

J is TRBJ1-4 and V is TRBV19, with D tentatively TRBD1 (5 bases). The ends were cut back, 7 bases at V and 4 bases at J, with 16 bases in the middle. Germline loops: CDR1 LNHDA, CDR2 SQIVND (reference sequence). This CDR3 contains 15 residues. The CDR3 sequence is CASTPGVRVNEKLFF. As DNA, the CDR3 is TGTGCCAGTACCCCTGGCGTCAGGGTTAATGAAAAACTGTTTTTT.

The V gene is TRBV28, the J gene TRBJ1-3, with 7 bases identical to TRBD1. The V gene end was trimmed by 5 bases and the J gene end by 1 base; junction bases not matched to a gene: 11. Germline CDR1 is MDHEN and CDR2 is SYDVKM. This CDR3 comprises 17 residues. The CDR3 region has the DNA TGTGCCAGCAGTCGGGGTCAGGGGGTTGAGTCTGGAAACACCATATATTTT. It specifies CASSRGQGVESGNTIYF.

The chain carries TRBV28 and TRBJ2-5; a weak D match, TRBD2 (6 bases). CDR3 length: 17 amino acids. Germline CDR1 MDHEN, CDR2 SYDVKM. Trimming pared 2 bases from V and 5 bases from J, leaving 21 bases between. The CDR3 DNA is TGTGCCAGCAGTTTAATTTCGGGAGCAGGGATGGGCGAGACCCAGTACTTC. Protein product: CASSLISGAGMGETQYF.

The table lists this clone with a few counts. V gene TRBV2 combines with J gene TRBJ2-7, with 7 nucleotides matching TRBD1. Germline V lookup: CDR1 SNHLY, CDR2 FYNNEI. The CDR3 has 14 amino acids. Losses at the gene ends were 7 bases for V and 1 base for J; bases not matched to a gene: 7. The chain's CDR3 is CASNRDRTSYEQYF. The CDR3 nucleotides are TGTGCCAGCAACCGGGACAGAACATCCTACGAGCAGTACTTC.

The chain carries TRBV30 and TRBJ2-7, with 11 bases that match TRBD1. This CDR3 is 14 amino acids long. V lost 2 bases, J lost 5 bases, and 5 bases stayed unmatched. Germline lookup yields CDR1 GTSNPN and CDR2 SVGIG (reference sequence). This CDR3 is CAWSRGQGGNEQYF. CDR3 DNA: TGTGCCTGGAGTAGGGGACAGGGGGGTAACGAGCAGTACTTC.

The V call is TRBV5-4, the J call TRBJ2-5; 10 bases match TRBD1. The ends lost 4 bases at V and 11 bases at J; junction bases unmatched: 8. CDR1 SGHNT and CDR2 YYREEE come from the germline V gene (reference sequence). CDR3 length: 13 residues. This CDR3 is CASSPWDRGEQYF. In DNA form, the CDR3 reads TGTGCCAGCAGCCCCTGGGACAGGGGAGAGCAGTACTTC.

This sequence joins TRBV28 and TRBJ2-1; a weak D match, TRBD2 (6 bases). Germline values: CDR1 MDHEN, CDR2 SYDVKM. V shed 5 bases and J shed 7 bases, with 18 bases lying between them. The CDR3 runs to 15 residues. The chain's CDR3 is CASSQPRRERNEQFF. Here the CDR3 DNA reads TGTGCCAGCAGTCAACCTAGACGGGAGCGGAATGAGCAGTTCTTC.

The chain employs TRBV6-5 and TRBJ2-7, with 10 positions matching TRBD2. The J segment lost 0 bases and the V segment lost 3 bases, leaving 2 bases of the junction unmatched. CDR3 length: 15 amino acids. Germline lookup yields CDR1 MNHEY and CDR2 SVGAGI. The CDR3 DNA reads TGTGCCAGCAGTTATGGGACTAGCGACTCCTACGAGCAGTACTTC. Protein sequence: CASSYGTSDSYEQYF.

CDR3 nucleotide sequence: TGCGCCAGCAGCTTGGCCGTCGGGAGCCACGAGCAGTACTTC. Amino acid sequence: CASSLAVGSHEQYF. The genes are TRBV5-1 and TRBJ2-7, with a weak D call TRBD2 (6 bases). V was shortened by 0 bases and J by 5 bases, with 12 bases between the two germline ends. CDR3 size: 14 residues. CDR1 is SGHRS, CDR2 YFSETQ, per germline.

The chain is built from TRBV9 and TRBJ2-1; 9 bases are a match to TRBD1. Trimming removed 4 bases from V and 6 bases from J; junction bases left unmatched: 5. This CDR3 is 14 amino acids long. Germline-derived CDR1 and CDR2 are SGDLS and YYNGEE. The CDR3 loop is CASSPRTGVNEQFF. The CDR3 DNA follows: TGTGCCAGCAGCCCTCGGACAGGGGTCAATGAGCAGTTCTTC.

This chain uses TRBV27 with TRBJ1-1, with D unclear. The ends were cut back, 7 bases at V and 2 bases at J, with 17 bases in the middle. The CDR3 totals 15 residues. Germline CDR1 MNHEY, CDR2 SMNVEV (reference sequence). The CDR3: CASNFLGPPNTEAFF. The CDR3 DNA is TGTGCCAGCAATTTCTTGGGCCCACCTAACACTGAAGCTTTCTTT.

The V and J genes are TRBV9 and TRBJ2-6; D is undetermined. V was clipped by 3 bases and J by 0 bases, with 13 bases between them. Germline values: CDR1 SGDLS, CDR2 YYNGEE. This CDR3 is built from 17 residues. CDR3 sequence: CASSAQLRSSGANVLTF. The CDR3 DNA is TGTGCCAGCAGCGCTCAACTCAGGTCCTCTGGGGCCAACGTCCTGACTTTC.

This clone came up once. The chain joins TRBV19 to TRBJ2-3; 11 positions agree with TRBD2. The CDR3 covers 14 residues. CDR1 is LNHDA, CDR2 SQIVND, per germline (reference sequence). Losses at the gene ends were 6 bases for V and 2 bases for J; bases not matched to a gene: 1. CDR3 region: CASRGLADTDTQYF. The CDR3 nucleotides are TGTGCCAGTAGGGGACTAGCGGACACAGATACGCAGTATTTT.

This chain connects TRBV28 to TRBJ2-7; 7 bases map to TRBD1. Trimming cost V 11 bases and J 3 bases; bases outside gene matches: 7. CDR3 length: 12 residues. Germline loops: CDR1 MDHEN, CDR2 SYDVKM. CDR3 in DNA: TGTGCCGCGTCAGGGGACAGCTACGAGCAGTACTTC. It translates to CAASGDSYEQYF.

V usage is TRBV6-6 and J usage is TRBJ2-7; 7 nucleotides line up with TRBD2. Germline values: CDR1 MNHNY, CDR2 SVGAGI (reference sequence). V gave up 2 bases and J gave up 5 bases; unmatched junction bases: 3. The CDR3 sequence is 13 residues long. The DNA for the CDR3 is TGTGCCAGCAGTTACACCGGGGGGAACGAGCAGTACTTC. Amino acid sequence: CASSYTGGNEQYF.

The V gene is TRBV2, the J gene TRBJ2-5, with no clear D. The CDR3 runs 13 residues. Germline loops: CDR1 SNHLY, CDR2 FYNNEI. V was trimmed by 4 bases and J by 2 bases, leaving 8 bases between them. In DNA form, the CDR3 reads TGTGCCAGCAGTGCCCTGGCTCAAGAGACCCAGTACTTC. It specifies CASSALAQETQYF.

The chain employs TRBV19 and TRBJ2-4, with D tentatively TRBD2 (6 bases). The CDR3 runs 14 residues. CDR1 and CDR2 (germline): LNHDA, SQIVND (reference sequence). Trimming stripped 6 bases from V and 0 bases from J, with 9 bases between. The chain's CDR3 is CASRIGGAKNIQYF. In nucleotides, the CDR3 is TGTGCCAGTAGGATCGGGGGAGCCAAAAACATTCAGTACTTC.

The chain links TRBV6-6 to TRBJ1-2; 8 bases fit TRBD1. Germline CDR1 and CDR2: MNHNY and SVGAGI (reference sequence). The CDR3 totals 15 residues. Trimming cost V 5 bases and J 4 bases; bases outside gene matches: 9. CDR3 amino acids: CASSRDRSYPYGYTF. The CDR3, as DNA: TGTGCCAGCAGTCGGGACAGGTCGTACCCCTATGGCTACACCTTC.

The rearrangement joins TRBV18 to TRBJ2-7; possible D gene TRBD1, 6 bases. This CDR3 spans 13 amino acids. V was shortened by 4 bases and J by 3 bases, with 10 bases between the two germline ends. Per the germline V gene, CDR1 is KGHSH and CDR2 is LQKENI. In DNA form, the CDR3 reads TGTGCCAGCTCACTATCAGGGGTCTACGAGCAGTACTTC. Residues: CASSLSGVYEQYF. Combining the CDR3 with reference TRBV18 and TRBJ2-7 gives the whole variable domain NAGVMQNPRHLVRRRGQEARLRCSPMKGHSHVYWYRQLPEEGLKFMVYLQKENIIDESGMPKERFSAEFPKEGPSILRIQQVVRGDSAAYFCASSLSGVYEQYFGPGTRLTVT.

This chain links TRBV29-1 with TRBJ1-3; TRBD1 matches 7 bases. V gave up 3 bases and J gave up 3 bases; unmatched junction bases: 5. This CDR3 contains 14 residues. The V gene's germline CDR1 is SQVTM and CDR2 ANQGSEA. CDR3 DNA: TGCAGCGTTGACCCCACAGGGGTTGGAAACACCATATATTTT. The encoded protein is CSVDPTGVGNTIYF.

The chain carries TRBV2 and TRBJ2-2; D possibly corresponds to TRBD2 (5 bases). Germline values: CDR1 SNHLY, CDR2 FYNNEI. The CDR3 runs 14 residues. The V end lost 8 bases, the J end lost 4 bases, and 14 bases lay between the germline ends. The CDR3 is CASGYGVSTGELFF. CDR3 in DNA: TGTGCCAGCGGCTACGGGGTCTCCACCGGGGAGCTGTTTTTT.